The table lists the clone carrying this TCR beta chain with many counts. Its specificity is unknown. This sample is part of a study of T cell repertoires in cytomegalovirus infection. Deletions cut 2 bases from V and 7 bases from J, with 18 bases between. The CDR3 has 15 amino acids. The germline gives CDR1 SGHTA, CDR2 FQGNSA. TCRdb redid the calling of the reads with MiXCR, one entry per CDR3 protein. Altogether approximately 390,000 distinct CDR3 sequences are present, about 35% being singletons, with the ten largest covering about 13%. The rearrangement links TRBV7-2 to TRBJ2-7; D might be TRBD2 (5 bases). The sample was cultured PBMCs, taken from culture after CMV antigen stimulation. This clonotype originated in a human donor in good health (CMV status not recorded). Some clones in this sample may be carry-over from other donors' samples. This chain's CDR3 is CASSLWAAEEWEQYF. The CDR3 bases are TGTGCCAGCAGCTTATGGGCAGCGGAGGAATGGGAGCAGTACTTC.